Listed below are T cell receptor beta chains from one sample, sequenced in a study of cytomegalovirus exposure and HLA in healthy donors. Some clones are missing from TCRdb's copy, which holds only in-frame ones; the method was immunoSEQ multiplex PCR. The sample holds about 160,000 clones, approximately 80% seen once. Source material: PBMCs. The receptors derive from a man between 18 and 35 years old in good health and CMV-seropositive. Each CDR3 is given with its conserved first and last residue. The order of the fields is D gene, clone size, J gene, V gene, CDR3 protein, CDR3 DNA. A D gene is named only where the DNA matches it firmly. Clone size is stated in some rows and not others, as once, few, many or a class when expanded.

. | . | TRBJ1-1 | TRBV19 | CASSISLGALGEAFF | TGTGCCAGTAGTATATCGTTGGGGGCCTTAGGCGAAGCTTTCTTT
TRBD2 | . | TRBJ2-1 | TRBV7-9 | CASSQTSHPLNEQFF | TGTGCCAGCAGCCAGACTAGCCACCCCCTCAATGAGCAGTTCTTC
. | . | TRBJ1-6 | TRBV30 | CAWNQGIDNSPLHF | TGTGCCTGGAATCAGGGAATCGATAATTCACCCCTCCACTTT
. | . | TRBJ2-7 | TRBV27 | CASSPDPGQTYEQYF | TGTGCCAGCAGCCCTGATCCCGGACAGACCTACGAGCAGTACTTC
TRBD2 | . | TRBJ2-1 | TRBV5-1 | CASSRLAGGAGEQFF | TGCGCCAGCAGCCGACTAGCGGGGGGCGCGGGTGAGCAGTTCTTC
TRBD1 | . | TRBJ2-3 | TRBV5-1 | CASSWGQGPTDTQYF | TGCGCCAGCAGCTGGGGACAGGGGCCCACAGATACGCAGTATTTT
. | . | TRBJ2-7 | TRBV2 | CASTPPGAGGPYEQYF | TGTGCCAGCACCCCCCCGGGCGCGGGTGGACCCTACGAGCAGTACTTC
TRBD1 | . | TRBJ2-2 | TRBV7-9 | CASSPWTGGTGELFF | TGTGCCAGCAGCCCCTGGACAGGGGGCACCGGGGAGCTGTTTTTT
. | . | TRBJ2-7 | TRBV20-1 | CSARAEQYF | TGCAGTGCTAGAGCTGAGCAGTACTTC
TRBD1 | . | TRBJ1-5 | TRBV11-2 | CASSLGRGRNQPQHF | TGTGCCAGCAGCTTAGGCAGGGGGAGAAATCAGCCCCAGCATTTT
TRBD2 | . | TRBJ2-7 | TRBV4-2 | CASSQDLGSGATYEQYF | TGTGCCAGCAGCCAAGATCTGGGTAGCGGGGCCACCTACGAGCAGTACTTC
. | . | TRBJ2-4 | TRBV19 | CASSGRTGAKNIQYF | TGTGCCAGTAGTGGCCGAACCGGGGCCAAAAACATTCAGTACTTC
. | . | TRBJ2-5 | TRBV9 | CASSVGAVGAETQYF | TGTGCCAGCAGCGTAGGGGCAGTCGGCGCGGAGACCCAGTACTTC
. | . | TRBJ2-3 | TRBV11-2 | CASSLASRAITDTQYF | TGTGCCAGCAGCTTAGCTTCCCGCGCTATCACAGATACGCAGTATTTT
. | . | TRBJ1-2 | TRBV21-1 | CASSKDTRRAF | TGTGCCAGCAGCAAAGATACTAGAAGGGCCTTC
. | . | TRBJ1-1 | TRBV6-5 | CASSRGENTEAFF | TGTGCCAGCAGTCGCGGGGAGAACACTGAAGCTTTCTTT
. | . | TRBJ1-6 | TRBV30 | CAWSVWRGGSPLHF | TGTGCCTGGAGTGTATGGAGGGGTGGTTCACCCCTCCACTTT
TRBD2 | few | TRBJ2-2 | TRBV11-2 | CASSLTGLVAGELFF | TGTGCCAGCAGCTTAACGGGACTAGTTGCCGGGGAGCTGTTTTTT
. | . | TRBJ1-2 | TRBV7-2 | CASSLEAQAYGYTF | TGTGCCAGCAGCTTAGAGGCCCAGGCCTATGGCTACACCTTC
TRBD2 | . | TRBJ2-3 | TRBV29-1 | CSVDNSGRGQYF | TGCAGCGTGGACAATAGCGGGAGGGGGCAGTATTTT
TRBD2 | . | TRBJ2-3 | TRBV6-5 | CASSRPGGGTDTQYF | TGTGCCAGCAGTCGGCCGGGAGGAGGCACAGATACGCAGTATTTT
. | . | TRBJ2-2 | TRBV9 | CASSLSPGELFF | TGTGCCAGCAGCTTATCTCCCGGGGAGCTGTTTTTT
. | few | TRBJ1-3 | TRBV30 | CAWSVLRGQGGNTIYF | TGTGCCTGGAGTGTACTTCGGGGTCAGGGGGGAAACACCATATATTTT
. | . | TRBJ2-5 | TRBV7-2 | CASSPSGVQETQYF | TGTGCCAGCAGCCCGTCAGGGGTCCAAGAGACCCAGTACTTC
TRBD2 | . | TRBJ2-7 | TRBV11-2 | CASSFEGGSSYEQYF | TGTGCCAGCAGCTTTGAGGGAGGGAGCTCCTACGAGCAGTACTTC
. | . | TRBJ2-7 | TRBV5-1 | CASSFLARYEQYF | TGCGCCAGCAGCTTTCTAGCCAGATACGAGCAGTACTTC
. | . | TRBJ1-5 | TRBV19 | CASSIREPSAQHF | TGTGCCAGTAGTATTAGAGAGCCCTCGGCCCAGCATTTT
TRBD2 | . | TRBJ2-3 | TRBV5-4 | CASSPLTSGGGTQYF | TGTGCCAGCAGCCCCCTGACTAGCGGGGGGGGAACGCAGTATTTT
TRBD1 | . | TRBJ1-1 | TRBV6-4 | CASSETGQKNTEAFF | TGTGCCAGCAGTGAGACGGGACAGAAAAACACTGAAGCTTTCTTT
TRBD1 | . | TRBJ1-3 | TRBV9 | CASSVKGQGSGNTIYF | TGTGCCAGCAGCGTTAAGGGACAGGGCTCTGGAAACACCATATATTTT
TRBD2 | . | TRBJ2-7 | TRBV10-3 | CAIRGGGGPISYEQYF | TGTGCCATCAGGGGGGGCGGGGGGCCGATCTCCTACGAGCAGTACTTC
. | . | TRBJ2-4 | TRBV5-4 | CASSPNVPLGVAKNSQYF | TGTGCCAGCAGCCCTAATGTACCCCTCGGGGTAGCCAAAAACAGTCAGTACTTC
TRBD2 | once | TRBJ2-1 | TRBV30 | CAWSVGTRRFF | TGTGCCTGGAGTGTAGGGACTAGGAGATTCTTC
. | . | TRBJ1-1 | TRBV5-1 | CASSAPGERIMNTEAFF | TGCGCCAGCAGCGCTCCCGGGGAGAGAATAATGAACACTGAAGCTTTCTTT
. | . | TRBJ1-4 | TRBV25-1 | CASSDRVGEKLFF | TGTGCCAGCAGTGACAGGGTCGGGGAAAAACTGTTTTTT
TRBD1 | . | TRBJ2-4 | TRBV5-4 | CASSTYRDREAKNIQYF | TGTGCCAGCAGCACATACCGGGACAGGGAAGCCAAAAACATTCAGTACTTC
. | . | TRBJ1-5 | TRBV6-5 | CASSLSAGARQPQHF | TGTGCCAGCAGCCTCAGCGCAGGGGCACGTCAGCCCCAGCATTTT
. | . | TRBJ2-6 | TRBV5-1 | CASSLESITSGANGLTF | TGCGCCAGCAGCTTGGAAAGTATCACCTCTGGGGCCAACGGCCTGACTTTC
. | . | TRBJ2-3 | TRBV4-2 | CASSQDLPSTDTQYF | TGTGCCAGCAGCCAAGATCTCCCCAGTACAGATACGCAGTATTTT
TRBD1 | few | TRBJ2-5 | TRBV7-9 | CASSHLRTGGQETRYF | TGTGCCAGCAGCCACCTGCGGACAGGGGGGCAAGAGACCCGGTACTTC
. | . | TRBJ1-5 | TRBV7-2 | CASSLAQGSNQPQHF | TGTGCCAGCAGCTTAGCGCAGGGGAGCAATCAGCCCCAGCATTTT
. | . | TRBJ2-2 | TRBV6-1 | CASSFTGGGRGELFF | TGTGCCAGCAGCTTCACAGGGGGGGGACGCGGGGAGCTGTTTTTT
. | . | TRBJ1-1 | TRBV18 | CASSPELQGSEAFF | TGTGCCAGCTCACCTGAACTCCAGGGTTCTGAAGCTTTCTTT
TRBD2 | . | TRBJ2-5 | TRBV5-6 | CASSLGQQRGLAGRETQYF | TGTGCCAGCAGTTTGGGACAGCAGCGGGGACTAGCGGGACGCGAGACCCAGTACTTC
. | . | TRBJ2-7 | TRBV11-1 | CASSPTGSYEQYF | TGTGCCAGCAGCCCCACGGGATCCTACGAGCAGTACTTC
TRBD1 | . | TRBJ1-6 | TRBV6-6 | CASSLQGARTNSPLHF | TGTGCCAGCAGTCTACAGGGGGCGAGAACAAATTCACCCCTCCACTTT
TRBD1 | . | TRBJ2-7 | TRBV2 | CANRGAAYEQYF | TGTGCCAACAGGGGGGCGGCATACGAGCAGTACTTC
TRBD1 | . | TRBJ1-4 | TRBV4-3 | CASSPGTGGVNEKLFF | TGCGCCAGCAGCCCTGGGACAGGGGGCGTCAATGAAAAACTGTTTTTT
TRBD1 | . | TRBJ2-7 | TRBV4-2 | CASSQGAGQEGYEQYF | TGTGCCAGCAGCCAAGGGGCGGGACAGGAGGGGTACGAGCAGTACTTC
. | . | TRBJ1-3 | TRBV6-1 | CASSELVGAGGNTIYF | TGTGCCAGCAGTGAATTAGTGGGGGCCGGAGGAAACACCATATATTTT
. | . | TRBJ1-6 | TRBV11-2 | CASSLNRRTYNSPLHF | TGTGCCAGCAGCTTAAATCGGCGGACTTATAATTCACCCCTCCACTTT
. | few | TRBJ1-6 | TRBV4-3 | CASSNLIRSNSPLHF | TGCGCCAGCAGCAACCTAATACGGAGCAATTCACCCCTCCACTTT